Shown below are 27 T cell receptor beta chains from a single sample sequenced in a study of CD8 T cells in Susac syndrome. With random hexamers, reverse transcription was performed on about 0.5 to 1 ug of RNA. Each CDR3 protein is one row after TCRdb ran MiXCR on the immunoSEQ multiplex PCR reads. Among around 200,000 distinct CDR3 sequences listed, 95% were seen once. The sequenced sample was CD4+ T cells from PBMCs. The source is a human donor with multiple sclerosis.

The chain carries TRBV5-1 and TRBJ1-5; D gene unclear. CDR1 and CDR2 (germline): SGHRS, YFSETQ. V was clipped by 2 bases and J by 6 bases, with 9 bases between them. The CDR3 consists of 13 residues. CDR3 bases: TGCGCCAGCAGCTTCGAAGGGAGTCAGCCCCAGCATTTT. Protein: CASSFEGSQPQHF.

The chain joins TRBV7-2 to TRBJ2-1, with 9 bases identical to TRBD2. CDR3 length equals 15 residues. The ends lost 2 bases at V and 8 bases at J; junction bases unmatched: 7. Germline-derived CDR1 and CDR2 are SGHTA and FQGNSA. The CDR3 DNA follows: TGTGCCAGCAGCTTACAGCCTAGCGGGGTCGATGAGCAGTTCTTC. This codes for CASSLQPSGVDEQFF.

V and J are TRBV29-1 and TRBJ1-5, with D perhaps TRBD1 (6 bases). CDR1 SQVTM and CDR2 ANQGSEA come from the germline V gene. Between the trimmed V and J ends, which lost 6 bases and 9 bases, there was a span of 12 bases. This CDR3 spans 11 amino acids. The CDR3 reads CSVQGPGPQHF. Here the CDR3 DNA reads TGCAGCGTACAGGGCCCGGGGCCCCAGCATTTT.

This chain uses TRBV20-1 with TRBJ2-3; D uncertain. V gave up 6 bases and J gave up 1 base, with 11 bases separating them. CDR1 and CDR2 from the germline V gene are DFQATT and SNEGSKA (reference sequence). The CDR3 totals 13 residues. The CDR3 DNA reads TGCAGTGCCGGACCTGGGGGCACAGATACGCAGTATTTT. Its protein is CSAGPGGTDTQYF.

The CDR3, as DNA: TGTGCCAGCAGTTTCTGGGAGGGAGAGACCCAGTACTTC. Encoded protein: CASSFWEGETQYF. This chain uses TRBV12-3 or TRBV12-4 with TRBJ2-5; TRBD2 aligns across 7 bases. The trim removed 3 bases at V and 4 bases at J, leaving 2 bases unmatched. This CDR3 has 13 amino acids.

The J gene is TRBJ1-1, the V gene TRBV29-1; no clear D. CDR1 and CDR2 (germline): SQVTM, ANQGSEA. The CDR3 extends over 13 amino acids. V lost 4 bases and J lost 4, with 13 bases in between. The CDR3 region is CSVGLGAGTEAFF. In nucleotides, the CDR3 is TGCAGCGTTGGATTAGGCGCCGGCACTGAAGCTTTCTTT.

V gene TRBV12-3 or TRBV12-4 combines with J gene TRBJ1-6, with 7 bases matching TRBD1. The CDR3 is made up of 14 amino acids. V lost 5 bases and J lost 9; bases outside the gene matches: 7. For the CDR3, the DNA is TGTGCCAGCAGTATCGGGACAGCGGGTTCACCCCTCCACTTT. It specifies CASSIGTAGSPLHF.

The chain links TRBV11-2 to TRBJ2-3; no definite D call. Germline assignment: CDR1 SGHAT and CDR2 FQNNGV. The CDR3 totals 11 residues. The V gene lost 3 bases and the J gene lost 7 bases, with 5 bases spanning the gap. The CDR3: CASSFVNTQYF. In DNA, the CDR3 is TGTGCCAGCAGCTTCGTCAATACGCAGTATTTT.

The J gene is TRBJ2-5, the V gene TRBV27; D gene uncertain. This CDR3 comprises 13 residues. The V end was cut by 3 bases, the J end by 5 bases, with 10 bases between. Germline CDR1 reads MNHEY; CDR2 reads SMNVEV (reference sequence). CDR3 in amino acids: CASSLRGEETQYF. Written as DNA, the CDR3 is TGTGCCAGCAGTTTGAGAGGAGAGGAGACCCAGTACTTC.

Worth noting for this clonotype: One end of the junction is discordant with germline, which a read error may explain. The chain has TRBV29-1 and TRBJ2-3; D not resolved. The CDR3 is made up of 8 amino acids. Germline V gene sequence: CDR1 SQVTM, CDR2 ANQGSEA. This CDR3 is CSVDSHIF. CDR3 DNA: TGCAGCGTTGATTCCCACATTTTT.

This rearrangement joins TRBV12-3 or TRBV12-4 to TRBJ1-1; 8 bases are a match to TRBD1. The CDR3 is made up of 15 amino acids. V was pared by 1 base and J by 4 bases, with 5 bases of the junction left unmatched. The CDR3 sequence: CASSLGTGGSTEAFF. DNA for the CDR3: TGTGCCAGCAGTTTAGGTACAGGGGGATCCACTGAAGCTTTCTTT.

V usage is TRBV6-5 and J usage is TRBJ2-3; maybe TRBD2 (6 bases). The CDR3 has 13 amino acids. The V and J ends lost 8 bases and 2 bases respectively, with 11 bases between them. Germline CDR1 and CDR2: MNHEY and SVGAGI. The chain's CDR3 is CASAGQTTDTQYF. CDR3 in DNA: TGTGCCAGCGCGGGGCAAACCACAGATACGCAGTATTTT.

The rearrangement links TRBV24-1 to TRBJ2-2, with D perhaps matching TRBD2 (5 bases). Deletions cut 5 bases from V and 0 bases from J, with 15 bases between. The germline V gene encodes CDR1 KGHDR and CDR2 SFDVKD. This CDR3 is 17 amino acids long. The CDR3 loop is CATSANNGVPNTGELFF. CDR3 nucleotide sequence: TGTGCCACCAGTGCTAATAACGGGGTTCCGAACACCGGGGAGCTGTTTTTT.

The rearrangement joins TRBV9 to TRBJ2-7; TRBD1 is a possible D gene (6 bases). CDR3 length: 13 residues. Germline V CDR1 and CDR2: SGDLS, YYNGEE. The germline V and J ends were trimmed by 1 base and 5 bases, with 10 bases remaining between them. The CDR3 spells CASSVQGRDEQYF. The CDR3 bases are TGTGCCAGCAGCGTACAGGGGCGGGACGAGCAGTACTTC. Complete variable domain (other parts from reference TRBV9 and TRBJ2-7): DSGVTQTPKHLITATGQRVTLRCSPRSGDLSVYWYQQSLDQGLQFLIQYYNGEERAKGNILERFSAQQFPDLHSELNLSSLELGDSALYFCASSVQGRDEQYFGPGTRLTVT.

The chain uses TRBV2 and TRBJ1-2; D gene unclear. Germline CDR1 SNHLY, CDR2 FYNNEI. V lost 6 bases and J lost 5, with 10 bases in between. This CDR3 comprises 12 residues. The CDR3 nucleotides are TGTGCCAGCAGAAGGGTGGGGTATGGCTACACCTTC. As protein: CASRRVGYGYTF.

The chain employs TRBV7-9 and TRBJ2-2; TRBD1 aligns across 8 bases. The CDR3 spans 15 residues. Germline V gene lookup returns CDR1 SEHNR and CDR2 FQNEAQ (reference sequence). V lost 4 bases to trimming and J lost 5 bases; unmatched junction nucleotides: 6. CDR3 nucleotide sequence: TGTGCCAGCAGCTCCCAGGGGGCGCGGACCGGGGAGCTGTTTTTT. This encodes CASSSQGARTGELFF.

The chain couples TRBV2 to TRBJ1-1; no definite D call. CDR1 and CDR2 from the germline V gene are SNHLY and FYNNEI. The V gene lost 4 bases and the J gene lost 1 base, with 7 bases spanning the gap. The CDR3 contains 13 residues. CDR3 residues: CASSAPGNTEAFF. CDR3 sequence (DNA): TGTGCCAGCAGTGCTCCCGGGAACACTGAAGCTTTCTTT.

The chain has TRBV5-1 and TRBJ1-2, with no clear D. V was clipped by 1 base and J by 2 bases, with 15 bases between them. From germline, CDR1 is SGHRS and CDR2 YFSETQ. The CDR3 spans 16 residues. The CDR3: CASSLSSALRNYGYTF. DNA for the CDR3: TGCGCCAGCAGCTTGAGTTCGGCTCTACGGAACTATGGCTACACCTTC.

The chain recombines TRBV15 with TRBJ1-4; D remains unclear. CDR1 LNHNV and CDR2 YYDKDF come from the germline V gene (reference sequence). CDR3 size: 15 residues. With 5 bases removed from V and 8 bases from J, the gap between germline ends came to 18 bases. The CDR3 loop is CATSHLTGEAEKLFF. The DNA for the CDR3 is TGTGCCACCAGCCACCTCACTGGGGAAGCGGAAAAACTGTTTTTT.

The chain recombines TRBV12-3 or TRBV12-4 with TRBJ2-3; D not resolved. The ends were cut back, 3 bases at V and 2 bases at J, with 9 bases in the middle. The CDR3 sequence is 14 residues long. The CDR3 DNA is TGTGCCAGCAGTTTCTTCAAAATCACAGATACGCAGTATTTT. It is translated as CASSFFKITDTQYF.

The chain combines TRBV5-4 with TRBJ2-7; 7 positions match TRBD2. Losses at the gene ends were 4 bases for V and 3 bases for J; bases not matched to a gene: 4. The length of the CDR3 is 13 residues. Germline CDR1 is SGHNT and CDR2 is YYREEE (reference sequence). The CDR3 sequence is CASSRDYFYEQYF. CDR3 nucleotides: TGTGCCAGCAGCAGGGACTATTTCTACGAGCAGTACTTC.

The CDR3 loop is CASRRTDNEQFF. As DNA, the CDR3 is TGTGCCAGCAGACGGACTGACAATGAGCAGTTCTTC. The gene calls are TRBV6-5 and TRBJ2-1; the D gene is possibly TRBD2 (5 bases). Between the trimmed V and J ends, which lost 6 bases and 5 bases, there was a span of 8 bases. The V gene's germline CDR1 is MNHEY and CDR2 SVGAGI. CDR3 length: 12 residues.

The rearrangement uses TRBV6-5 and TRBJ1-2; tentatively, D is TRBD1 (5 bases). This CDR3 has 13 residues. Trimming removed 7 bases from V and 4 bases from J, with 13 bases in between. Germline V gene data show CDR1 as MNHEY and CDR2 as SVGAGI. CDR3 protein: CASTRRGAYGYTF. In DNA, the CDR3 is TGTGCCAGCACTAGGAGAGGGGCCTATGGCTACACCTTC.

This chain joins TRBV3-1 and TRBJ2-1; no definite D call. The V end was cut by 2 bases, the J end by 4 bases, with 9 bases between. This CDR3 region has 14 residues. Germline V gene data show CDR1 as LGHDT and CDR2 as YNNKEL (reference sequence). DNA of the CDR3: TGTGCCAGCAGCCAAAACGACGGGTACAATGAGCAGTTCTTC. It is translated as CASSQNDGYNEQFF.

J is TRBJ2-1 and V is TRBV7-2; either TRBD1 or TRBD2 may fit D (6 bases each). The germline V and J ends were trimmed by 4 bases and 12 bases, with 22 bases remaining between them. This CDR3 spans 15 amino acids. Per the germline V gene, CDR1 is SGHTA and CDR2 is FQGNSA. This CDR3 reads CASSSVGGDPKGQFF. The DNA of the CDR3 is TGTGCCAGCAGCTCGGTGGGGGGCGACCCTAAAGGGCAGTTCTTC. Full variable domain (outside the CDR3, taken from reference TRBV7-2 and TRBJ2-1): GAGVSQSPSNKVTEKGKDVELRCDPISGHTALYWYRQSLGQGLEFLIYFQGNSAPDKSGLPSDRFSAERTGGSVSTLTIQRTQQEDSAVYLCASSSVGGDPKGQFFGPGTRLTVL.

This chain connects TRBV2 to TRBJ1-6; D not certain. The CDR3 totals 12 residues. The V gene lost 6 bases and the J gene lost 9 bases, with 9 bases spanning the gap. Germline V gene lookup returns CDR1 SNHLY and CDR2 FYNNEI. The CDR3 DNA reads as TGTGCCAGCAGGGCGGGCAGTTCACCCCTCCACTTT. Encoded protein: CASRAGSSPLHF.

The table lists this clonotype with a count of one. The V call is TRBV20-1, the J call TRBJ1-5; 8 bases are shared with TRBD1. Per germline, CDR1 DFQATT and CDR2 SNEGSKA (reference sequence). V gave up 0 bases and J gave up 5 bases; unmatched junction bases: 9. The CDR3 runs 16 residues. CDR3 DNA: TGCAGTGCTAGAGATCCCCTGGACAGGGCGGATCAGCCCCAGCATTTT. Residues: CSARDPLDRADQPQHF.